Shown below are 3 T cell receptor beta chains from a single sample sequenced in a study of T cells in Graves' hyperthyroidism and ophthalmopathy (dated 2019 in TCRdb). The receptor library was made with multiplex PCR. The instrument was an Illumina HiSeq 2000. TCR beta CDR3 regions were amplified from RNA transcripts. For the first round of RT-PCR on the TCR CDR3, the HTBI primer set was used together with the Qiagen OneStep RT-PCR kit. Using fastp trimming at Q25 and MiXCR clonotype assembly, TCRdb reanalyzed the public sequencing data and kept in-frame beta chains. Every distinct CDR3 protein forms one entry, paired with its most common genes and DNA. The sample table shows 350,000 or so distinct CDR3 sequences, and less than 20% are seen once. The ten largest clones represent roughly 15% of the sample. Material for sequencing was blood. The receptors here all came from a woman in her forties with Graves' ophthalmopathy.

The gene calls are TRBV12-3 or TRBV12-4 and TRBJ1-2; D may be TRBD1 (6 bases). The germline V and J ends were trimmed by 6 bases and 4 bases, with 21 bases remaining between them. The CDR3 has 16 amino acids. CDR3 amino acids: CASRQDSLKRSYGYTF. The CDR3 nucleotides read TGTGCCAGCAGGCAGGACAGCCTCAAACGGAGCTATGGCTACACCTTC.

This clonotype was found many times. The chain combines TRBV29-1 with TRBJ2-7; 7 bases are shared with TRBD1. The CDR3 loop spans 12 amino acids. Germline V CDR1 and CDR2: SQVTM, ANQGSEA. Trimming removed 4 bases from V and 0 bases from J; junction bases left unmatched: 0. This CDR3 is CSVGQGSYEQYF. The CDR3 DNA is TGCAGCGTTGGACAGGGCTCCTACGAGCAGTACTTC.

Many counts were recorded for this clonotype. The rearrangement links TRBV2 to TRBJ1-2; D is ambiguous. This CDR3 comprises 13 residues. Germline CDR1 is SNHLY and CDR2 is FYNNEI. V shed 3 bases and J shed 0 bases, with 5 bases lying between them. Here the CDR3 reads CASSDRSNYGYTF. Here the CDR3 DNA reads TGTGCCAGCAGTGACAGGTCTAACTATGGCTACACCTTC.